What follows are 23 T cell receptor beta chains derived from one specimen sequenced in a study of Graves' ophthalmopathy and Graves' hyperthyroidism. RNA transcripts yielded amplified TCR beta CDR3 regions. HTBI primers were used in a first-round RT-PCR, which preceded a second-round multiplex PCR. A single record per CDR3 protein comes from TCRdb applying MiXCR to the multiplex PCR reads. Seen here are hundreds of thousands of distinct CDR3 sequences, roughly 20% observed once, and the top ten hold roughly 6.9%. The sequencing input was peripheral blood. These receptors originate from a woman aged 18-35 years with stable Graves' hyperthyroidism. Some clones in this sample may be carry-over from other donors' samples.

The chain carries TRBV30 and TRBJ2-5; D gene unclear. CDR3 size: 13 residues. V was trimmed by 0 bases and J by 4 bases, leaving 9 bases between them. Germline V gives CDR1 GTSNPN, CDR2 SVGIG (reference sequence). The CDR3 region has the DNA TGTGCCTGGAGTGTACAACAGTCAGAGACCCAGTACTTC. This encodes CAWSVQQSETQYF.

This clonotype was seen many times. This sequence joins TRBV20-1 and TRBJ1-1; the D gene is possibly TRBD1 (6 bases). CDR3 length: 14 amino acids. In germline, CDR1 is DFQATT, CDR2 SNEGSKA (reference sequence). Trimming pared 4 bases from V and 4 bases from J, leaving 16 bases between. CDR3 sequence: CSATSGGLVTEAFF. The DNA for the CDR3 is TGCAGTGCTACTTCTGGGGGGCTGGTCACTGAAGCTTTCTTT.

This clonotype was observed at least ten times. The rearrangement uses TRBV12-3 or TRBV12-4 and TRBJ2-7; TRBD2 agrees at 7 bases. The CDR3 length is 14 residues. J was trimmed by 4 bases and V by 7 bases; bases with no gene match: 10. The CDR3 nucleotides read TGTGCCAGCACCTTGGGAGGGTACGGGTACGAGCAGTACTTC. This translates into CASTLGGYGYEQYF.

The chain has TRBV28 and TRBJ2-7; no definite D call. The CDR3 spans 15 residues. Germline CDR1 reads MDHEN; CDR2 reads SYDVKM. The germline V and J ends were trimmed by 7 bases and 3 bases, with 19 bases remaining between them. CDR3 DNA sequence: TGTGCCAGCAAAGTCAACATCCCCGGCAACTACGAGCAGTACTTC. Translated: CASKVNIPGNYEQYF.

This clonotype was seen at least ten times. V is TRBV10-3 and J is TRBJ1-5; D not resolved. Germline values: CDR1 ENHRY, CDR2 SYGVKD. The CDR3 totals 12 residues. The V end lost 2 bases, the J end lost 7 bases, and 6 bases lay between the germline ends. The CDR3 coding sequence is TGTGCCATCAGTGAGCTTCGGCAGCCCCAGCATTTT. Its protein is CAISELRQPQHF.

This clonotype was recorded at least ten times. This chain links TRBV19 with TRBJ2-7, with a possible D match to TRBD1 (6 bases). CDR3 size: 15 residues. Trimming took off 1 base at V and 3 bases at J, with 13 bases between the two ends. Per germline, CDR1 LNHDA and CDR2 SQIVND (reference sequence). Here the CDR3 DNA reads TGTGCCAGTAGTATAGGTGCAGGGGATCGCTACGAGCAGTACTTC. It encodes CASSIGAGDRYEQYF.

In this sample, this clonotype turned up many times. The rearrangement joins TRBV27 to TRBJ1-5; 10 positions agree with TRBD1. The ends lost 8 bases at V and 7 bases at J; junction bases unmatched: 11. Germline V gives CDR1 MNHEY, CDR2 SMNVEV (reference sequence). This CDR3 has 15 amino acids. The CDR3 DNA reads TGTGCCAGCTCCTCGGGACAGGGGCGGGGGCAGCCCCAGCATTTT. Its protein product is CASSSGQGRGQPQHF.

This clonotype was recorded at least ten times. CDR3 amino acids: CAISGSDRARETQYF. The CDR3 DNA reads as TGTGCCATCAGTGGGTCGGACAGGGCCCGGGAGACCCAGTACTTC. The V call is TRBV10-3, the J call TRBJ2-5, with 8 bases matching TRBD1. Germline loops: CDR1 ENHRY, CDR2 SYGVKD. There are 15 residues in the CDR3. J gave up 5 bases and V 4 bases, and 9 bases lay outside the gene matches.

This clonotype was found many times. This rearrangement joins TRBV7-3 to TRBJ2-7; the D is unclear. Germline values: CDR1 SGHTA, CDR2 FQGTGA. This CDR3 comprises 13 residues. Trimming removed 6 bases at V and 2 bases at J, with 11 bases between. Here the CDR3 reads CASRADGTYEQYF. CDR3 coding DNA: TGTGCCAGCAGAGCCGACGGTACCTACGAGCAGTACTTC.

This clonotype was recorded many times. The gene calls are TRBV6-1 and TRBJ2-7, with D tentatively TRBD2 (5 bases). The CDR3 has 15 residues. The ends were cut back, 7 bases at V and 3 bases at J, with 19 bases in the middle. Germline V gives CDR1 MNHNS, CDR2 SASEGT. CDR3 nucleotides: TGTGCCAGCATTCCCTCCGGTTCGAGGGTCTACGAGCAGTACTTC. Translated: CASIPSGSRVYEQYF.

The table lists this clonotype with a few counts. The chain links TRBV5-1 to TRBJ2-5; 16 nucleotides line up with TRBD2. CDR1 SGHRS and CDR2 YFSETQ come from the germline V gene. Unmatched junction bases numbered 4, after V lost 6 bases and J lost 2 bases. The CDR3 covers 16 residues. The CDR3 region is CASKPGLAGGQETQYF. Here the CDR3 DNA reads TGCGCCAGCAAGCCGGGACTAGCGGGGGGGCAAGAGACCCAGTACTTC.

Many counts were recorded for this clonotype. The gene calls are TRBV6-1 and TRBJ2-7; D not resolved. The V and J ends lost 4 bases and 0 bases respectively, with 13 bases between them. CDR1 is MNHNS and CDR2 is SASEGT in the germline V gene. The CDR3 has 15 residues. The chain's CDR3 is CASSVLDQNSYEQYF. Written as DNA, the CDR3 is TGTGCCAGCAGTGTTTTAGACCAAAACTCCTACGAGCAGTACTTC.

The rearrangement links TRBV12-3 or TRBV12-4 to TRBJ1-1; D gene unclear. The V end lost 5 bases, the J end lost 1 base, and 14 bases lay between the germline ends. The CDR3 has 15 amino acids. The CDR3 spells CASSPGTTQNTEAFF. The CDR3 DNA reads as TGTGCCAGCAGTCCCGGAACCACGCAGAACACTGAAGCTTTCTTT.

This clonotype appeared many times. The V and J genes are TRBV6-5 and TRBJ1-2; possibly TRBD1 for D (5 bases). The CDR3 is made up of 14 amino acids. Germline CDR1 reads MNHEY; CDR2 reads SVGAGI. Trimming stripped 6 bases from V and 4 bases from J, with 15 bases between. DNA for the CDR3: TGTGCCAGCAGCCCCGGGACCGACATCTATGGCTACACCTTC. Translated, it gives CASSPGTDIYGYTF.

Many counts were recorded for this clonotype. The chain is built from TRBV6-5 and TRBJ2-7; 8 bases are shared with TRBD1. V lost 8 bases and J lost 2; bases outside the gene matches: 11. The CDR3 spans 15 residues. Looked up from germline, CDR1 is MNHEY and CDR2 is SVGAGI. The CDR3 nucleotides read TGTGCCAGCCGTTCAAGGACAGGGTTCCCCTACGAGCAGTACTTC. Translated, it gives CASRSRTGFPYEQYF.

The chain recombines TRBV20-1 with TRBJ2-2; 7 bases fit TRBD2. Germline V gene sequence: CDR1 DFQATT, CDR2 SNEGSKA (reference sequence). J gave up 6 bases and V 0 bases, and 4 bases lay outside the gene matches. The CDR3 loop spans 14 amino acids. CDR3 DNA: TGCAGTGCTAGAGAGGGGGGGAGGTCCGGGGAGCTGTTTTTT. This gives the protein CSAREGGRSGELFF.

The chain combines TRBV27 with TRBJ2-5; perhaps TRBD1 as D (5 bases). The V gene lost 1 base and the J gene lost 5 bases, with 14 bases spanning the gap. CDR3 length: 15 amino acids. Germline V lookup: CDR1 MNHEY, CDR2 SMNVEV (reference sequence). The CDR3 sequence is CASSLLGDSMETQYF. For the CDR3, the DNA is TGTGCCAGCAGTTTATTAGGGGATAGTATGGAGACCCAGTACTTC.

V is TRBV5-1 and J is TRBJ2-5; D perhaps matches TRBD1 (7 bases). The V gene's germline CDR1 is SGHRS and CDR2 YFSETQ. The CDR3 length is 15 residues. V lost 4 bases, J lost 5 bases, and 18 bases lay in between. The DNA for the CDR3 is TGCGCCAGCAGCAGAATGACAGGGACTCGGGAGACCCAGTACTTC. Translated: CASSRMTGTRETQYF.

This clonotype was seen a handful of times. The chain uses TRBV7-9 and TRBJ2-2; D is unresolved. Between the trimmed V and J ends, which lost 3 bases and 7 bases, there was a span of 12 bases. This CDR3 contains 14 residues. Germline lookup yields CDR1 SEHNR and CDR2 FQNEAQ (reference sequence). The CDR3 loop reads CASSFRRTGGELFF. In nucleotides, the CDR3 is TGTGCCAGCAGCTTCAGGAGAACGGGCGGGGAGCTGTTTTTT.

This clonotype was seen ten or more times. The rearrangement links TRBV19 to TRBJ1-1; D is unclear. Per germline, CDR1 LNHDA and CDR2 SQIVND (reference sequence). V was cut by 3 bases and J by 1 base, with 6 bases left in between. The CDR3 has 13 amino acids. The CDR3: CASSMSENTEAFF. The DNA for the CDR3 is TGTGCCAGTAGTATGTCAGAGAACACTGAAGCTTTCTTT.

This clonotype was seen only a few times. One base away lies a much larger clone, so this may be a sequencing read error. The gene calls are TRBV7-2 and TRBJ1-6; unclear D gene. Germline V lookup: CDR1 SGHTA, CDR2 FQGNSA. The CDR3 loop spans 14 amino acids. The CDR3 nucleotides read TGTGCCAGCAGCTTAGACCTATTTAATTCACACCTCCACTTT. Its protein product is CASSLDLFNSHLHF.

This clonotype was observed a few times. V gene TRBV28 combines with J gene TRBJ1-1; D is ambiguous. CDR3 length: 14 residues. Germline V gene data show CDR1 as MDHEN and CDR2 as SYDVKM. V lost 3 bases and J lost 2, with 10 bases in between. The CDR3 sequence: CASSFPSPNTEAFF. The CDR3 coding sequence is TGTGCCAGCAGTTTTCCGTCCCCTAACACTGAAGCTTTCTTT.

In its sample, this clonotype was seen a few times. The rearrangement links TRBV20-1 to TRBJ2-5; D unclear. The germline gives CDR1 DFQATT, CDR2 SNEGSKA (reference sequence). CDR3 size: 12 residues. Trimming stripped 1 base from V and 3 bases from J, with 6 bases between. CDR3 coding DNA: TGCAGTGCTAGAGGGCAGGAAGAGACCCAGTACTTC. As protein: CSARGQEETQYF.